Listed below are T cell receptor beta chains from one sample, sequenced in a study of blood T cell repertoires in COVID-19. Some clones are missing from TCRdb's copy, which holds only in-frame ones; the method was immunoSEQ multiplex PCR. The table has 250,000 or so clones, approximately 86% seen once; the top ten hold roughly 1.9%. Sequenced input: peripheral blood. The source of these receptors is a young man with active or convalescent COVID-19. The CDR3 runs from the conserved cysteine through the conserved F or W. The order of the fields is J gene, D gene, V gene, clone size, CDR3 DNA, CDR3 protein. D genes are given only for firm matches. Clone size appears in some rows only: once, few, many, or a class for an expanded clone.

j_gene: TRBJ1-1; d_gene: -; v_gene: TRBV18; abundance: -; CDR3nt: TGTGCCAGCTCACCCAGGGTTGTGGACACTGAAGCTTTCTTT; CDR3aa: CASSPRVVDTEAFF
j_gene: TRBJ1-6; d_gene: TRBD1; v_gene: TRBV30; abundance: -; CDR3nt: TGTGCCTGGAGTTCGACAGGGGGCGTTTCACCCCTCCACTTT; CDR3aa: CAWSSTGGVSPLHF
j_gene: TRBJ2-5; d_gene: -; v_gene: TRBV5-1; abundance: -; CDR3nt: TGCGCCAGCAGCTTGGGACAGCAAGAGACCCAGTACTTC; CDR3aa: CASSLGQQETQYF
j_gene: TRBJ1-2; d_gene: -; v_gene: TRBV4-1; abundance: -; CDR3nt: TGCGCCAGCAGCCAAGACCGGGGGGGCATAGGGTATGGCTACACCTTC; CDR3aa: CASSQDRGGIGYGYTF
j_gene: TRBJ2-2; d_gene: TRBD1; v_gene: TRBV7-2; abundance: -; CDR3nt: TGTGCCAGCAGCTCGGACAGGGTAGCCGGGGAGCTGTTTTTT; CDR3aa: CASSSDRVAGELFF
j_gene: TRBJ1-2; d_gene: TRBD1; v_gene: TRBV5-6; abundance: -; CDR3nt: TGTGCCAGCAGCATACAGGGGAACACTTATGGCTACACCTTC; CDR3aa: CASSIQGNTYGYTF
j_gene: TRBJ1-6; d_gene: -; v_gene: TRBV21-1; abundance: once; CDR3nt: TGTGCCAGCAGCAAAGGCAGGGAAACCCTCTATAATTCACCCCTCCACTTT; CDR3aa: CASSKGRETLYNSPLHF
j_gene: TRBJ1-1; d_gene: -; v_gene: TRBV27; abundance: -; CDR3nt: TGTGCCAGCACCACCTTCGGGAACACTGAAGCTTTCTTT; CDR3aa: CASTTFGNTEAFF
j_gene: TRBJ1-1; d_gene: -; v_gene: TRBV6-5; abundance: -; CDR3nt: TGTGCCAGCAGTCGACGAGATCTAGAGGCTTTCTTT; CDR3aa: CASSRRDLEAFF
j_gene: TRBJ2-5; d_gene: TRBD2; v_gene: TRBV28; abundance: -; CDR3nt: TGTGCCAGCAGCCCTTGGGGAACGGGGGGGCAAGAGACCCAGTACTTC; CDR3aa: CASSPWGTGGQETQYF